The clone carrying this T cell receptor beta chain was picked up a small number of times. Antigen specificity is unknown. Germline V lookup: CDR1 SGHRS, CDR2 YFSETQ. The CDR3 has 15 residues. This record comes from a study of cytomegalovirus exposure and HLA in healthy donors. On the study more broadly: Unique TCRs numbering approximately 80 million, obtained from HLA-typed donors, made up an early data release.

Study observations and caveats: HLA allele associations emerged for about 16,000 TCR beta sequences in a later analysis, at 0.05 false discovery rate. Reportedly, cytomegalovirus status was diagnosed with high sensitivity and specificity. Roughly even sequencing depth across donors was the assumption behind the presence/absence analyses.

60 Vbeta and 13 Jbeta primers were used in PCR. Only in-frame clones appear in the TCRdb table, and some are missing; sequencing was by immunoSEQ multiplex PCR. The table lists over 45,000 clones, around 85% of them singletons. Sequencing input: PBMCs. The gene calls are TRBV5-1 and TRBJ2-5, with 8 bases aligning to TRBD1. The end of the DNA aligns better with TRBJ2-7, so the J call may be wrong. This clonotype was obtained from a boy aged 5-17 years in good health and CMV-seropositive. The CDR3 coding sequence is TGCGCCAGCAGCTTGGCCGGGACAGGCCCCTACGAGCAGTACTTC. Encoded protein: CASSLAGTGPYEQYF.